A selection of T cell receptor beta chains follows, all from one sample in a study of OX40 agonist ivuxolimab in advanced cancers. The method was immunoSEQ multiplex PCR; TCRdb's version includes in-frame clones alone and lacks a portion of them. The sample lists about 11,000 clones; more than 75% were seen once. The material was CD4+ or CD8+ T cells sorted from blood, obtained in a trial of the OX40 agonist ivuxolimab. These TCRs come from an adult with an advanced solid tumor such as melanoma, head and neck, liver or kidney cancer. The CDR3 runs from the conserved cysteine through the conserved F or W. D genes are given only for firm matches.

cdr3_aa: CARSLAEETQYF; cdr3_nt: TGTGCCAGAAGCTTGGCAGAAGAGACCCAGTACTTC; cdr3_length: 12; v_call: TRBV5-3; j_call: TRBJ2-5; d_call: .
cdr3_aa: CASSVAYRGGEQYF; cdr3_nt: TGTGCCAGCAGCGTAGCTTACAGGGGGGGCGAGCAGTACTTC; cdr3_length: 14; v_call: TRBV9; j_call: TRBJ2-7; d_call: .
cdr3_aa: CASRDNRGYNQPQHF; cdr3_nt: TGTGCCAGTAGAGACAACAGGGGATACAATCAGCCCCAGCATTTT; cdr3_length: 15; v_call: TRBV19; j_call: TRBJ1-5; d_call: TRBD1
cdr3_aa: CASNRTPKRELFF; cdr3_nt: TGTGCCAGCAACAGGACGCCTAAGAGGGAGCTGTTTTTT; cdr3_length: 13; v_call: TRBV2; j_call: TRBJ2-2; d_call: .
cdr3_aa: CASSLNSDRTVNEQFF; cdr3_nt: TGCGCCAGCAGCTTGAATAGCGACCGCACGGTCAATGAGCAGTTCTTC; cdr3_length: 16; v_call: TRBV5-1; j_call: TRBJ2-1; d_call: .
cdr3_aa: CASSSSGTGGLVETQYF; cdr3_nt: TGTGCCAGCAGCTCGTCCGGGACAGGGGGGTTAGTGGAGACCCAGTACTTC; cdr3_length: 17; v_call: TRBV11-2; j_call: TRBJ2-5; d_call: TRBD1
cdr3_aa: CASSLRSGTAGTEAFF; cdr3_nt: TGTGCCAGCAGCTTGAGATCGGGAACCGCCGGCACTGAAGCTTTCTTT; cdr3_length: 16; v_call: TRBV5-4; j_call: TRBJ1-1; d_call: .
cdr3_aa: CASRRQGDTEAFF; cdr3_nt: TGTGCCAGCAGAAGGCAGGGAGACACTGAAGCTTTCTTT; cdr3_length: 13; v_call: TRBV14; j_call: TRBJ1-1; d_call: .
cdr3_aa: CASSDDTSQGDTQYF; cdr3_nt: TGTGCCAGCAGTGACGACACCAGCCAGGGTGATACGCAGTATTTT; cdr3_length: 15; v_call: TRBV6-4; j_call: TRBJ2-3; d_call: .
cdr3_aa: CAISGQGINEQFF; cdr3_nt: TGTGCCATTTCGGGACAGGGGATCAATGAGCAGTTCTTC; cdr3_length: 13; v_call: TRBV7-6; j_call: TRBJ2-1; d_call: TRBD1
cdr3_aa: CASSYLTVNQPQHF; cdr3_nt: TGTGCCAGCAGTTACTTGACGGTCAATCAGCCCCAGCATTTT; cdr3_length: 14; v_call: TRBV6-6; j_call: TRBJ1-5; d_call: .